Following are 12 T cell receptor beta chains from one sample sequenced in a study of T cell changes during pregnancy in multiple sclerosis. Here immunoSEQ multiplex PCR was the method, and the copy in TCRdb shows in-frame clones only, minus some. This sample has 42,000 or so clones, with approximately 94% found just once. Sequences were derived from CD4+ T cells from peripheral blood mononuclear cells, sampled after pregnancy. The receptors were gathered from a female donor with multiple sclerosis, enrolled in a pregnancy study.

The DNA for the CDR3 is TGCAGCGTCCAGCGGGGGGTATACACCGGGGAGCTGTTTTTT. Amino acid sequence: CSVQRGVYTGELFF. This chain links TRBV29-1 with TRBJ2-2; 9 bases are shared with TRBD2. With 6 bases clipped from V and 3 bases from J, the junction kept 5 bases outside the gene matches. Germline-derived CDR1 and CDR2 are SQVTM and ANQGSEA. CDR3 length: 14 amino acids.

The rearrangement uses TRBV9 and TRBJ2-2; 9 bases are a match to TRBD1. The CDR3 spans 18 residues. V lost 2 bases to trimming and J lost 5 bases; unmatched junction nucleotides: 13. Germline V lookup: CDR1 SGDLS, CDR2 YYNGEE. This CDR3 is CASSVDILGQGSTGELFF. The CDR3 DNA reads as TGTGCCAGCAGCGTTGATATCCTAGGACAGGGGTCGACCGGGGAGCTGTTTTTT.

The V call is TRBV7-3, the J call TRBJ2-1, with TRBD2 as a possible D gene (7 bases). There are 15 residues in the CDR3. The V end was cut by 3 bases, the J end by 6 bases, with 15 bases between. Germline V gene data show CDR1 as SGHTA and CDR2 as FQGTGA. The CDR3 protein is CASSLGGAGFNEQFF. CDR3 nucleotide sequence: TGTGCCAGCAGCTTGGGGGGGGCGGGTTTCAATGAGCAGTTCTTC.

V usage is TRBV27 and J usage is TRBJ1-4, with 9 bases fitting TRBD1. The CDR3 length is 17 residues. Germline V gives CDR1 MNHEY, CDR2 SMNVEV (reference sequence). V dropped 3 bases and J dropped 2; count of bases not matched to a gene: 7. CDR3 DNA: TGTGCCAGCAGTTTTGGGACAGGGAGGGGGACTAATGAAAAACTGTTTTTT. It codes for CASSFGTGRGTNEKLFF.

J is TRBJ1-5 and V is TRBV6-6; D not certain. The CDR3 sequence is 13 residues long. V lost 7 bases to trimming and J lost 4 bases, with 11 bases between them. Germline V CDR1 and CDR2: MNHNY, SVGAGI (reference sequence). This chain's CDR3 is CASTKTSNQPQHF. The CDR3 DNA reads as TGTGCCAGCACCAAAACGAGTAATCAGCCCCAGCATTTT.

This clone occurred a few times. The rearrangement uses TRBV28 and TRBJ1-1; tentatively, D is TRBD1 (5 bases). This CDR3 comprises 15 residues. The V end was cut by 2 bases, the J end by 5 bases, with 15 bases between. Germline V gives CDR1 MDHEN, CDR2 SYDVKM. CDR3 coding DNA: TGTGCCAGCAGTTTAGGGGGGACCCCTGGGACTGAAGCTTTCTTT. The encoded protein is CASSLGGTPGTEAFF.

V gene TRBV18 combines with J gene TRBJ2-1; no definite D call. The germline V gene encodes CDR1 KGHSH and CDR2 LQKENI. The CDR3 spans 16 residues. V was cut by 3 bases and J by 5 bases, with 17 bases left in between. The CDR3 loop is CASSPPATQIHNEQFF. In DNA form, the CDR3 reads TGTGCCAGCTCACCTCCTGCTACTCAAATCCACAATGAGCAGTTCTTC.

This chain connects TRBV10-2 to TRBJ2-7; 9 bases fit TRBD1. After removal of 0 bases from V and 2 bases from J, the junction contained 5 bases not matched to a gene. Germline V gene sequence: CDR1 WSHSY, CDR2 SAAADI. The CDR3 is 16 amino acids. The CDR3: CASSESWTGATYEQYF. For the CDR3, the DNA is TGCGCCAGCAGTGAGTCATGGACAGGGGCCACCTACGAGCAGTACTTC.

The rearrangement links TRBV30 to TRBJ2-2; 14 bases align to TRBD2. Germline V gene lookup returns CDR1 GTSNPN and CDR2 SVGIG (reference sequence). The CDR3 covers 17 residues. J was trimmed by 2 bases and V by 1 base; bases with no gene match: 3. The CDR3 sequence: CAWSGLAGGTNTGELFF. Written as DNA, the CDR3 is TGTGCCTGGAGTGGACTAGCGGGGGGGACTAACACCGGGGAGCTGTTTTTT.

The genes are TRBV9 and TRBJ2-3; TRBD2 agrees at 8 bases. Germline assignment: CDR1 SGDLS and CDR2 YYNGEE. This CDR3 has 17 residues. The junction had 7 bases not matched to a gene; V was cut back by 1 base and J by 0 bases. The DNA for the CDR3 is TGTGCCAGCAGCGTAACCGGCGGGGGGTCTAGCACAGATACGCAGTATTTT. Translating it yields CASSVTGGGSSTDTQYF.

The J gene is TRBJ2-5, the V gene TRBV6-1; D is possibly TRBD2 (7 bases). Germline V lookup: CDR1 MNHNS, CDR2 SASEGT. V gave up 2 bases and J gave up 4 bases, with 17 bases separating them. The CDR3 consists of 16 residues. For the CDR3, the DNA is TGTGCCAGCAGTGAATTGAGAGGGGGGGCAGGAGAGACCCAGTACTTC. Protein product: CASSELRGGAGETQYF.

This rearrangement joins TRBV4-1 to TRBJ1-2, with 7 nucleotides matching TRBD1. V gave up 3 bases and J gave up 8 bases; unmatched junction bases: 9. Germline assignment: CDR1 MGHRA and CDR2 YSYEKL. The CDR3 has 14 residues. As DNA, the CDR3 is TGCGCCAGCAGCCAGACCGGGACAGCCAAGGGCTACACCTTC. This sequence encodes CASSQTGTAKGYTF.